This TCR beta chain appears in the sequencing data of a study of T-cell reconstitution after alpha-beta-depleted transplantation in children. Findings of the study overall: At the one-year point after transplant, T-cell counts and TCRbeta diversity were found to come mostly from T cells that had been newly produced. Several hundred graft clones that had expanded were reportedly the source of alpha-beta T cells about two months after transplant. The high TCRbeta diversity at day 60 in some patients came from surviving recipient T cells and thymic progenitors.

For this clonotype: The antigen remains unidentified.

CDR1 and CDR2 (germline): ENHRY, SYGVKD. The V end lost 3 bases, the J end lost 9 bases, and 12 bases lay between the germline ends. The CDR3 sequence is 13 residues long. Using unique molecular identifiers, the investigators prepared the TCRbeta library. In TCRdb, the PCR reads were re-called with MiXCR into one record per CDR3 protein. The data show hundreds of thousands of distinct CDR3 sequences, 15% to 20% seen once. Specimen: PBMCs, mostly from graft donor cells, collected 360 days after TCRalphabeta/CD19-depleted stem cell transplant. The genes are TRBV10-3 and TRBJ2-1, with D maybe TRBD2 (5 bases). This TCR was recovered from a boy in the first two years of life who had a stem cell transplant for Wiskott-Aldrich syndrome, so the T cells may come from the graft donor. CDR3 in amino acids: CAISDLEEGEQFF. The CDR3, as DNA: TGTGCCATCAGTGACCTCGAAGAGGGTGAGCAGTTCTTC.